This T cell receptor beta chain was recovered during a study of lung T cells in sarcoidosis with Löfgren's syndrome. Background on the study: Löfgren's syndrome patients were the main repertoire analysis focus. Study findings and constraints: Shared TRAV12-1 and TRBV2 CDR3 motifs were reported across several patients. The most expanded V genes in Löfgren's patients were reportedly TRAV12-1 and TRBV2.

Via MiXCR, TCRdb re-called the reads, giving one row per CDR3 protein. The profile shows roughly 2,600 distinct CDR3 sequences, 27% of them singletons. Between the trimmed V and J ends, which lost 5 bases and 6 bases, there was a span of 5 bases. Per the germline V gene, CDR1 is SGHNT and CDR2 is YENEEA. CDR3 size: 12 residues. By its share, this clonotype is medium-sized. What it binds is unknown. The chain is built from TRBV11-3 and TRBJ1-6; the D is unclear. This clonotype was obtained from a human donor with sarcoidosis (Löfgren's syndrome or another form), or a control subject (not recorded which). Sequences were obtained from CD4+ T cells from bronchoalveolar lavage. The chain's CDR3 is CASSTLNSPLHF. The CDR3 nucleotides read TGTGCCAGCAGCACGCTTAATTCACCCCTCCACTTT. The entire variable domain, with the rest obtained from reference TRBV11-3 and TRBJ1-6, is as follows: EAGVVQSPRYKIIEKKQPVAFWCNPISGHNTLYWYLQNLGQGPELLIRYENEEAVDDSQLPKDRFSAERLKGVDSTLKIQPAELGDSAVYLCASSTLNSPLHFGNGTRLTVT.